The 21 T cell receptor beta chains presented below share a single source sample, sequenced in a study of response to subunit inactivated influenza vaccine. TCRdb re-derived calls from the RT-PCR reads in MiXCR, one entry per CDR3 protein. The sample has about 190,000 distinct CDR3 sequences, under 15% seen once. Sequencing was performed on CD8+ T cells sorted from PBMCs, taken roughly 5 days after vaccination. The receptors originated from a man aged 50-59 years who received an inactivated influenza vaccine.

In this sample, this clonotype turned up a few times. This chain joins TRBV6-2 or TRBV6-3 and TRBJ2-7; D is uncertain. The CDR3 spans 14 residues. Trimming took off 3 bases at V and 0 bases at J, with 9 bases between the two ends. CDR1 is MNHEY and CDR2 is SVGEGT in the germline V gene. The DNA of the CDR3 is TGTGCCAGCAGTTATTACACCTCCTCCTACGAGCAGTACTTC. It encodes CASSYYTSSYEQYF.

The rearrangement uses TRBV7-9 and TRBJ2-2; D uncertain. V was shortened by 5 bases and J by 4 bases, with 11 bases between the two germline ends. The CDR3 loop spans 14 amino acids. Germline V gene sequence: CDR1 SEHNR, CDR2 FQNEAQ (reference sequence). The CDR3 DNA follows: TGTGCCAGCAGCATCGGGTCGCTCACCGGGGAGCTGTTTTTT. Protein sequence: CASSIGSLTGELFF.

This chain links TRBV12-3 or TRBV12-4 with TRBJ2-1; D is unclear. V was pared by 2 bases and J by 6 bases, with 8 bases between. The CDR3 totals 13 residues. The chain's CDR3 is CASSLRLRNEQFF. DNA of the CDR3: TGTGCCAGCAGTTTAAGACTGCGCAATGAGCAGTTCTTC.

This clonotype came up a few times. This chain connects TRBV28 to TRBJ2-5, with 8 bases fitting TRBD2. The CDR3 is 15 residues long. Germline trimming cut 4 bases from V and 2 bases from J; bases unmatched to any gene: 6. The germline CDR1 and CDR2 sequences are MDHEN and SYDVKM. CDR3 in DNA: TGTGCCAGCAGTTCGATCGGGAGGGGACAAGAGACCCAGTACTTC. This encodes CASSSIGRGQETQYF.

The gene calls are TRBV6-2 or TRBV6-3 and TRBJ2-1, with D perhaps assigned TRBD1 or TRBD2 (5 bases each). Per germline, CDR1 MNHEY and CDR2 SVGEGT. Trimming pared 7 bases from V and 2 bases from J, leaving 21 bases between. The CDR3 extends over 17 amino acids. CDR3 amino acids: CASNFDIRDHTYNEQFF. DNA for the CDR3: TGTGCCAGCAATTTTGATATACGGGACCACACCTACAATGAGCAGTTCTTC.

The rearrangement links TRBV18 to TRBJ1-6, with D tentatively TRBD1 (5 bases). Between the trimmed V and J ends, which lost 8 bases and 4 bases, there was a span of 15 bases. CDR1 is KGHSH, CDR2 LQKENI, per germline. CDR3 length: 15 residues. This CDR3 reads CASTPSGGYNSPLHF. The CDR3 nucleotides are TGTGCCAGCACCCCTTCTGGGGGGTATAATTCACCCCTCCACTTT.

The sample holds many counts of this clonotype. This chain links TRBV28 with TRBJ2-1; the D gene is possibly TRBD1 (5 bases). This CDR3 is 15 amino acids long. Germline CDR1 MDHEN, CDR2 SYDVKM. V lost 1 base and J 4 bases, leaving 11 bases between the germline ends. The CDR3 is CASSLSAGIYNEQFF. CDR3 DNA sequence: TGTGCCAGCAGTTTATCGGCAGGGATTTACAATGAGCAGTTCTTC.

The V gene is TRBV20-1, the J gene TRBJ2-3, with D possibly called TRBD1 or TRBD2 (5 bases each). Trimming shortened V by 6 bases and J by 1 base, and 14 bases separated the two germline ends. The CDR3 extends over 14 amino acids. The germline V gene encodes CDR1 DFQATT and CDR2 SNEGSKA (reference sequence). CDR3 protein: CSARTRGGTDTQYF. The CDR3 nucleotides are TGCAGTGCAAGAACTCGGGGCGGCACAGATACGCAGTATTTT.

This clonotype was seen a handful of times. The gene calls are TRBV6-1 and TRBJ2-7, with D maybe TRBD1 (5 bases). V was clipped by 8 bases and J by 6 bases, with 26 bases between them. CDR1 is MNHNS and CDR2 is SASEGT in the germline V gene. The CDR3 length is 16 residues. The CDR3 here is CASSDSFYRSPSEQYF. CDR3 sequence (DNA): TGTGCCAGCTCCGACAGCTTCTACAGGAGCCCTTCCGAGCAGTACTTC.

V gene TRBV4-3 combines with J gene TRBJ1-1, with 7 bases lining up with TRBD1. The CDR3 extends over 14 amino acids. The V gene end was trimmed by 3 bases and the J gene end by 1 base; junction bases not matched to a gene: 2. Germline assignment: CDR1 LGHNA and CDR2 YSLEER. CDR3 sequence reads: CASSQDRWNTEAFF. CDR3 in DNA: TGCGCCAGCAGCCAGGACAGGTGGAACACTGAAGCTTTCTTT.

This clonotype was counted only a few times. The chain employs TRBV20-1 and TRBJ2-3; D gene uncertain. Germline CDR1 and CDR2: DFQATT and SNEGSKA (reference sequence). V was shortened by 0 bases and J by 2 bases, with 9 bases between the two germline ends. The CDR3 runs to 14 residues. The CDR3 DNA reads TGCAGTGCTAGAGAGTCCATTCTCACAGATACGCAGTATTTT. Protein product: CSARESILTDTQYF.

This clonotype was observed at least ten times. The rearrangement joins TRBV25-1 to TRBJ1-4; D not resolved. This CDR3 contains 13 residues. Trimming pared 1 base from V and 14 bases from J, leaving 14 bases between. CDR1 is MGHDK and CDR2 is SYGVNS in the germline V gene. CDR3 nucleotides: TGTGCCAGCAGTGAATCTAGCAGTGGAGCGCTGTTTTTT. It translates to CASSESSSGALFF.

This clonotype was detected a few times. V and J are TRBV19 and TRBJ2-7; D is uncertain. Trimming removed 1 base at V and 0 bases at J, with 7 bases between. The germline gives CDR1 LNHDA, CDR2 SQIVND (reference sequence). The CDR3 extends over 14 amino acids. The CDR3 DNA follows: TGTGCCAGTAGTATAGCCGGTATCTCCTACGAGCAGTACTTC. Translated: CASSIAGISYEQYF.

The chain links TRBV13 to TRBJ2-2; TRBD2 matches at 7 bases. This CDR3 spans 18 amino acids. The ends lost 1 base at V and 0 bases at J; junction bases unmatched: 8. CDR1 is PRHDT, CDR2 FYEKMQ, per germline (reference sequence). CDR3 coding DNA: TGTGCCAGCAGCTTAGAAGGTAGCGGGCTATCGAACACCGGGGAGCTGTTTTTT. Encoded protein: CASSLEGSGLSNTGELFF.

This chain joins TRBV12-3 or TRBV12-4 and TRBJ1-2, with 11 bases matching TRBD1. The CDR3 is 14 amino acids. The V and J ends lost 5 bases and 5 bases, in that order; junction bases with no gene match: 4. Here the CDR3 DNA reads TGTGCCAGCAGTCTGAGGGACAGGGGGTATGGCTACACCTTC. It is translated as CASSLRDRGYGYTF.

V gene TRBV5-6 combines with J gene TRBJ2-1, with D possibly being TRBD2 (5 bases). Trimming took 0 bases from V and 6 from J, leaving 13 bases between them. The CDR3 has 15 residues. The germline V gene encodes CDR1 SGHDT and CDR2 YYEEEE. The CDR3 here is CASSLGSVPPNEQFF. The CDR3 nucleotides read TGTGCCAGCAGCTTGGGTAGCGTGCCCCCCAATGAGCAGTTCTTC. The variable domain in full, completed from reference TRBV5-6 and TRBJ2-1, reads DAGVTQSPTHLIKTRGQQVTLRCSPKSGHDTVSWYQQALGQGPQFIFQYYEEEERQRGNFPDRFSGHQFPNYSSELNVNALLLGDSALYLCASSLGSVPPNEQFFGPGTRLTVL.

The V call is TRBV11-2, the J call TRBJ2-7; the D gene is possibly TRBD2 (5 bases). Trimming removed 3 bases at V and 6 bases at J, with 9 bases between. This CDR3 is 12 amino acids long. Germline V gene sequence: CDR1 SGHAT, CDR2 FQNNGV. As DNA, the CDR3 is TGTGCCAGCAGCTTTGTGGGGAGCGAGCAGTACTTC. It encodes CASSFVGSEQYF.

The V call is TRBV4-1, the J call TRBJ2-7; 11 positions agree with TRBD1. Losses at the gene ends were 0 bases for V and 3 bases for J; bases not matched to a gene: 4. Germline V gene data show CDR1 as MGHRA and CDR2 as YSYEKL. The CDR3 is 16 residues long. In DNA form, the CDR3 reads TGCGCCAGCAGCCAAGATCCGGACAGGGGGCTCTACGAGCAGTACTTC. Its protein is CASSQDPDRGLYEQYF.

The chain combines TRBV14 with TRBJ2-1; D not resolved. CDR3 length: 15 residues. Germline V gives CDR1 SGHDN, CDR2 FVKESK. Trimming cost V 4 bases and J 7 bases, with 17 bases left between them. CDR3 residues: CASSPDRTAVNEQFF. The CDR3 coding sequence is TGTGCCAGCAGCCCGGACCGGACGGCCGTTAATGAGCAGTTCTTC.

This clonotype turned up a few times. The rearrangement links TRBV12-3 or TRBV12-4 to TRBJ2-1, with 8 nucleotides matching TRBD1. The CDR3 sequence is 14 residues long. Losses at the gene ends were 5 bases for V and 6 bases for J; bases not matched to a gene: 6. CDR3 protein: CASSIPGTGNEQFF. Here the CDR3 DNA reads TGTGCCAGCAGTATCCCCGGGACAGGCAATGAGCAGTTCTTC.

The table lists this clonotype with a few counts. The rearrangement joins TRBV12-3 or TRBV12-4 to TRBJ2-2; the match to TRBD2 covers 10 bases. This CDR3 comprises 15 residues. V shed 5 bases and J 5 bases; nucleotides not matched to a gene: 5. The CDR3 loop reads CASSGLAVRTGELFF. The CDR3 coding sequence is TGTGCCAGCAGTGGACTAGCGGTTCGGACCGGGGAGCTGTTTTTT.